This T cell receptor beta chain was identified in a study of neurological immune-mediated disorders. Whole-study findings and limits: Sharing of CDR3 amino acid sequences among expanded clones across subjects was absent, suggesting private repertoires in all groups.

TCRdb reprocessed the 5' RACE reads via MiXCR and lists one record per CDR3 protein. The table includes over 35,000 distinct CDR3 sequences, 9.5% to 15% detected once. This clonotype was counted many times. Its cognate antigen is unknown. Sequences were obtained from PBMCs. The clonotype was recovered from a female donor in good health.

The CDR3 region is CASNLGRSNEKLFF. CDR3 nucleotides: TGTGCCAGCAACCTAGGCCGGAGTAATGAAAAACTGTTTTTT. The V and J genes are TRBV9 and TRBJ1-4, with D unresolved. The V gene lost 6 bases and the J gene lost 4 bases, with 13 bases spanning the gap. Germline V gene sequence: CDR1 SGDLS, CDR2 YYNGEE. The CDR3 consists of 14 residues.